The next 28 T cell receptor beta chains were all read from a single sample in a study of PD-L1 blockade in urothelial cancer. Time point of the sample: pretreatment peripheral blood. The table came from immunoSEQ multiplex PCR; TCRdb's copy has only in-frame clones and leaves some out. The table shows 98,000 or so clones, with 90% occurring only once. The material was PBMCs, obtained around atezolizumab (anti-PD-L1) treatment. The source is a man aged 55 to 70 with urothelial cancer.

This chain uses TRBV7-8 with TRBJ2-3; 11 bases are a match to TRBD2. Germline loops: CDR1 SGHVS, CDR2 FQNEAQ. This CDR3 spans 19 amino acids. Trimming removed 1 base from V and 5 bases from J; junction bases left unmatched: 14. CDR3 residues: CASSLERTLAGGGGDTQYF. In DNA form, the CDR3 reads TGTGCCAGCAGCTTAGAACGTACCCTAGCGGGAGGCGGTGGAGATACGCAGTATTTT.

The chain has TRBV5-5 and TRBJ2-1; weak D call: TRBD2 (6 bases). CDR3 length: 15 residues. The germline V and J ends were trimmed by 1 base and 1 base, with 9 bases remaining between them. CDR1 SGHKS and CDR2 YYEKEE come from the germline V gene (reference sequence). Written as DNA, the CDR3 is TGTGCCAGCAGCTTGAACGGGGGTTCCTACAATGAGCAGTTCTTC. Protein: CASSLNGGSYNEQFF.

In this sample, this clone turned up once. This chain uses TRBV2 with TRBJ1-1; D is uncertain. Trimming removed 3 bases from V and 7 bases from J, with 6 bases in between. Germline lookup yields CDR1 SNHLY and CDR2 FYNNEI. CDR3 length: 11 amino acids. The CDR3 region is CASSDVYEAFF. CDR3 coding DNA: TGTGCCAGCAGTGACGTGTATGAAGCTTTCTTT.

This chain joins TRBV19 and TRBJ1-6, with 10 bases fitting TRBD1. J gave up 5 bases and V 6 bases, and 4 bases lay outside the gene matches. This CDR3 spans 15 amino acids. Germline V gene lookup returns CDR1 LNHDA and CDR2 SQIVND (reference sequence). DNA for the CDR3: TGTGCCAGTAGGTCGACAGGGGGCAATAATTCACCCCTCCACTTT. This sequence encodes CASRSTGGNNSPLHF.

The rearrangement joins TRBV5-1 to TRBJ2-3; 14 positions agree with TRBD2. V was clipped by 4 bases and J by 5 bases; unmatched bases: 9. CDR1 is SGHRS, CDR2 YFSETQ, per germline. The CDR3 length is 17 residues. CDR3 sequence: CASSLGGLAGDQDTQYF. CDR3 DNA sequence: TGCGCCAGCAGCCTGGGGGGACTAGCGGGAGATCAAGATACGCAGTATTTT.

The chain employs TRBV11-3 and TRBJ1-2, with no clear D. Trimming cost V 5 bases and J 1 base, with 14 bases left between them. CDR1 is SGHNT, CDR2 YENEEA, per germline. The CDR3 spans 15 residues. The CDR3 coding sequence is TGTGCCAGCAGCACCATCCTACAGAATAACTATGGCTACACCTTC. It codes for CASSTILQNNYGYTF. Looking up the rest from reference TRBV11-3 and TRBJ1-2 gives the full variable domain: EAGVVQSPRYKIIEKKQPVAFWCNPISGHNTLYWYLQNLGQGPELLIRYENEEAVDDSQLPKDRFSAERLKGVDSTLKIQPAELGDSAVYLCASSTILQNNYGYTFGSGTRLTVV.

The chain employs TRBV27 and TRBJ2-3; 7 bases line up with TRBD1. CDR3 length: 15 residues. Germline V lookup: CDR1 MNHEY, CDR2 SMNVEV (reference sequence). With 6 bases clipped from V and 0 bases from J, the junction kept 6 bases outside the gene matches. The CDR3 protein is CASSRGITSTDTQYF. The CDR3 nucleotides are TGTGCCAGCAGCAGGGGGATCACTAGCACAGATACGCAGTATTTT.

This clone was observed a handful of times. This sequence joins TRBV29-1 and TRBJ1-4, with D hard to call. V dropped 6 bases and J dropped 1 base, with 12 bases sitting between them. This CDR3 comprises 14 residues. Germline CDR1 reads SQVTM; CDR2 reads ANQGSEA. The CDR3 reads CSVLLGRTNEKLFF. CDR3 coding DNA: TGCAGCGTCCTCTTGGGGAGAACTAATGAAAAACTGTTTTTT.

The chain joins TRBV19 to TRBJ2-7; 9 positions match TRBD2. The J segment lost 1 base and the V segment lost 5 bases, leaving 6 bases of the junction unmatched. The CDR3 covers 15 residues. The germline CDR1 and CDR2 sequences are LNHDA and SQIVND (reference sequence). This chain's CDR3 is CASSGVAGESYEQYF. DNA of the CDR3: TGTGCCAGTAGTGGTGTAGCGGGAGAATCCTACGAGCAGTACTTC.

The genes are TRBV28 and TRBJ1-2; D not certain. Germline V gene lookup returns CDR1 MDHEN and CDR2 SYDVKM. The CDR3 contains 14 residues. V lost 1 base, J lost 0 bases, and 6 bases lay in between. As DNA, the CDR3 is TGTGCCAGCAGTTTATTCACAGCTAACTATGGCTACACCTTC. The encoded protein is CASSLFTANYGYTF.

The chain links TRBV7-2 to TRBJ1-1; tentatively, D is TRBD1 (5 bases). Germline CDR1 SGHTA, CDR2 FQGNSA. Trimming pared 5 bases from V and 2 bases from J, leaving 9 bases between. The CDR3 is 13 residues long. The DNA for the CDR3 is TGTGCCAGCAGCCTACAGGACAACACTGAAGCTTTCTTT. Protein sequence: CASSLQDNTEAFF.

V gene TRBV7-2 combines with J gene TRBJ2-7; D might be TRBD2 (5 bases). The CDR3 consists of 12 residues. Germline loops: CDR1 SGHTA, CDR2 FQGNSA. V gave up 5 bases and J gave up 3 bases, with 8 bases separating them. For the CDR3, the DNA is TGTGCCAGCAGCGCCGGACTCTACGAGCAGTACTTC. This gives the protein CASSAGLYEQYF.

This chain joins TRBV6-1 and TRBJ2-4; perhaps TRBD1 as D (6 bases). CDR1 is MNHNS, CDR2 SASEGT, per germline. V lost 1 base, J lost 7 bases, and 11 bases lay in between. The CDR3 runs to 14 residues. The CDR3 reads CASSEVAGENIQYF. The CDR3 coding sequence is TGTGCCAGCAGTGAAGTTGCAGGGGAGAACATTCAGTACTTC.

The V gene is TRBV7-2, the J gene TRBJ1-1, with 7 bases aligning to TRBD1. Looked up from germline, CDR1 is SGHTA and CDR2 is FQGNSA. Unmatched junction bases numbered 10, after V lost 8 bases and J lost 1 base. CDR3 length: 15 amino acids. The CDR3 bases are TGTGCCAGCTCGTGGAGGGGACAGAGGAACACTGAAGCTTTCTTT. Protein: CASSWRGQRNTEAFF.

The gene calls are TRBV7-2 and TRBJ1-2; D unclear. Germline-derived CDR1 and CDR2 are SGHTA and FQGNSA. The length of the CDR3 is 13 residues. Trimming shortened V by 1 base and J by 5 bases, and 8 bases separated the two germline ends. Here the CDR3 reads CASSLGEEYGYTF. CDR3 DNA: TGTGCCAGCAGCTTAGGGGAGGAGTATGGCTACACCTTC.

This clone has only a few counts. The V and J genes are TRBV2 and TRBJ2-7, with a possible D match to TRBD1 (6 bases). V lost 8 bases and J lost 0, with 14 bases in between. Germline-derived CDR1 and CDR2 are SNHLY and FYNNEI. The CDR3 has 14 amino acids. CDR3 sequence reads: CASRSRDNSYEQYF. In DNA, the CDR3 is TGTGCCAGCCGTTCTCGGGACAACTCCTACGAGCAGTACTTC.

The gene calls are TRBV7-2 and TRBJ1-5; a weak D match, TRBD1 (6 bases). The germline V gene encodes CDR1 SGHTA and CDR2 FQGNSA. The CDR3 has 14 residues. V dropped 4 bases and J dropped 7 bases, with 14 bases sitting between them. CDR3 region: CASSSAGGAQPQHF. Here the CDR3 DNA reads TGTGCCAGCAGCTCAGCTGGGGGGGCGCAGCCCCAGCATTTT.

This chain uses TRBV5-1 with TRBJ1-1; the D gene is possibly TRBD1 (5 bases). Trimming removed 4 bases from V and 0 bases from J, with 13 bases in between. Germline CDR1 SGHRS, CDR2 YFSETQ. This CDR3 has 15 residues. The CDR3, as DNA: TGCGCCAGCAGCCCCGGGACTAGTATGAACACTGAAGCTTTCTTT. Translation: CASSPGTSMNTEAFF.

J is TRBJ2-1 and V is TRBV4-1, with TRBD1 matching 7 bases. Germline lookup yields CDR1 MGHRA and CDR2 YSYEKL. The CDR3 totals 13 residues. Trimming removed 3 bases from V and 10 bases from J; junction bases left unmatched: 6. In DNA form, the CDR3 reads TGCGCCAGCAGCCAGACAGGGCCTACGGAGCAGTTCTTC. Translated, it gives CASSQTGPTEQFF.

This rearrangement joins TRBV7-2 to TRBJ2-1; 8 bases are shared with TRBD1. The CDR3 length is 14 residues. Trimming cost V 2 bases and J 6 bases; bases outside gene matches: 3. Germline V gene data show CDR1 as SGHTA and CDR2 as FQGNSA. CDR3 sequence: CASSLLGQANEQFF. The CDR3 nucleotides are TGTGCCAGCAGCTTACTGGGACAGGCCAATGAGCAGTTCTTC.

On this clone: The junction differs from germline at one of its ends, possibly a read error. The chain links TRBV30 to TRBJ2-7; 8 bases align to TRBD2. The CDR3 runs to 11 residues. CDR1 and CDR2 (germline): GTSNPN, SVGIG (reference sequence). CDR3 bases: TGTGCCTGGACGCGGGGGGCCAGGGTGGTCTTC. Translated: CAWTRGARVVF.

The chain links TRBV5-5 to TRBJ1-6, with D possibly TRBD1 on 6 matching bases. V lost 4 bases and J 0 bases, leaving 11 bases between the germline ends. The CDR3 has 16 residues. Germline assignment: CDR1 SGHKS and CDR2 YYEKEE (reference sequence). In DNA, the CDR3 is TGTGCCAGCAGCCGTGGACAGAGCTCCTATAATTCACCCCTCCACTTT. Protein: CASSRGQSSYNSPLHF. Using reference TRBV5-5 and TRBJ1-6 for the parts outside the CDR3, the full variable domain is DAGVTQSPTHLIKTRGQQVTLRCSPISGHKSVSWYQQVLGQGPQFIFQYYEKEERGRGNFPDRFSARQFPNYSSELNVNALLLGDSALYLCASSRGQSSYNSPLHFGNGTRLTVT.

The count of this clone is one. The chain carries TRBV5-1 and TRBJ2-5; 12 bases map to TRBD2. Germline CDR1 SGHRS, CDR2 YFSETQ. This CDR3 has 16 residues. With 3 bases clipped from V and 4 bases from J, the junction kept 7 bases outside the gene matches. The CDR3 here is CASSSRTSGDPETQYF. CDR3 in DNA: TGCGCCAGCAGCTCTCGGACTAGCGGGGACCCAGAGACCCAGTACTTC.

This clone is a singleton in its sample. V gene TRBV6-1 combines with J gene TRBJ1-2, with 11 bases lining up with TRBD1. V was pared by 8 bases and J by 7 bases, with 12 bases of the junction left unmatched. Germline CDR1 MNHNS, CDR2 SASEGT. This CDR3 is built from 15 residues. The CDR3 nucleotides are TGTGCCAGCTCGGGACAGGGGGAGGTCACTACTGGCTACACCTTC. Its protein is CASSGQGEVTTGYTF.

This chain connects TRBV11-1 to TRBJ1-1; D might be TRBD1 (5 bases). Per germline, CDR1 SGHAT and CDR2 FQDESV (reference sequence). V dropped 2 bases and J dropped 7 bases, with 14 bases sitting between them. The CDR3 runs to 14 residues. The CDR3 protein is CASSLSRQGGEAFF. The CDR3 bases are TGTGCCAGCAGCTTAAGCAGGCAGGGCGGTGAAGCTTTCTTT.

CDR3: CASSGDYNSPLHF. CDR3 DNA: TGTGCCAGCAGCGGAGACTATAATTCACCCCTCCACTTT. The chain employs TRBV7-8 and TRBJ1-6; D gene ambiguous. The CDR3 extends over 13 amino acids. Germline V lookup: CDR1 SGHVS, CDR2 FQNEAQ. V was clipped by 5 bases and J by 3 bases, with 5 bases between them.

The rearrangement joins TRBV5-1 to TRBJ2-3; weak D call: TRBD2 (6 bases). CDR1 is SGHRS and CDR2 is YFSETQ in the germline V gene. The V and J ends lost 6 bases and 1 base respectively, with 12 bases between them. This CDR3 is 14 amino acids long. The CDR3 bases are TGCGCCAGCAACCCGGGGGAGGGCACAGATACGCAGTATTTT. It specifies CASNPGEGTDTQYF.

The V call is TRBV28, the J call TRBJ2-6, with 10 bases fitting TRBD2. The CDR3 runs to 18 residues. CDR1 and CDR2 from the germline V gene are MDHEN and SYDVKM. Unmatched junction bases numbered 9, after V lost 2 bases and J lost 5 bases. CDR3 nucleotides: TGTGCCAGCAGTTTAAGGCTAGCGGGGGCACTACGGGCCAACGTCCTGACTTTC. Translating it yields CASSLRLAGALRANVLTF.